Listed below are T cell receptor beta chains from one sample, sequenced in a study of monozygotic twins with inflammatory bowel disease. TCRdb re-called the 5' RACE reads; every CDR3 protein appears as one record, without DNA. The sample features around 140,000 distinct CDR3 sequences, with 2% to 3% in its top ten. Sequencing was performed on blood. The receptors shown here come from a human donor with ulcerative colitis or Crohn's disease, or a healthy co-twin of an affected twin (not recorded which). The CDR3 runs from the conserved cysteine through the conserved F or W.

V: TRBV5-1; J: TRBJ1-1; CDR3: CASSLEVNTEAFF
V: TRBV12-5; J: TRBJ2-7; CDR3: CASGNLEGHEQYF
V: TRBV20-1; J: TRBJ1-4; CDR3: CSARRTGTNEKLFF
V: TRBV9; J: TRBJ2-1; CDR3: CASSVGEGSYNEQFF
V: TRBV7-2; J: TRBJ2-7; CDR3: CASSGIVNEQYF
V: TRBV20-1; J: TRBJ2-7; CDR3: CSARDRGTAVSYEQYF
V: TRBV18; J: TRBJ2-7; CDR3: CASSPRVSEQYF
V: TRBV7-8; J: TRBJ2-1; CDR3: CASSLLRGASYNEQFF
V: TRBV27; J: TRBJ2-3; CDR3: CASSFQGSTDTQYF
V: TRBV3-1; J: TRBJ2-5; CDR3: CASIRRGAKETQYF
V: TRBV21-1; J: TRBJ1-1; CDR3: CASRKEGTGGYTEAFF
V: TRBV20-1; J: TRBJ2-1; CDR3: CSASSGLSSYNEQFF
V: TRBV28; J: TRBJ2-7; CDR3: CASRRTGALSSYEQYF
V: TRBV7-8; J: TRBJ1-1; CDR3: CASSFGTGVYTEAFF
V: TRBV11-1; J: TRBJ2-7; CDR3: CASNDPRGPDEQYF
V: TRBV20-1; J: TRBJ2-5; CDR3: CSAATSSGETQYF
V: TRBV2; J: TRBJ1-5; CDR3: CASHPGQVNQPQHF
V: TRBV19; J: TRBJ2-7; CDR3: CASGRIRAGSYEQYF
V: TRBV5-1; J: TRBJ2-5; CDR3: CASSPSGPQETQYF
V: TRBV4-1; J: TRBJ1-1; CDR3: CASSQERRAVAFF
V: TRBV5-1; J: TRBJ2-7; CDR3: CASSLEGAPEQYF
V: TRBV5-1; J: TRBJ1-4; CDR3: CASSWETGTGVEKLFF
V: TRBV6-5; J: TRBJ1-6; CDR3: CASSYLTADNSPLHF
V: TRBV4-1; J: TRBJ2-5; CDR3: CASSQEPGGAYQETQYF
V: TRBV5-6; J: TRBJ2-7; CDR3: CASSPDGSSEQYF
V: TRBV24-1; J: TRBJ2-1; CDR3: CATSGTDYNEQFF
V: TRBV7-9; J: TRBJ2-7; CDR3: CASSLGVYYEQYF
V: TRBV7-2; J: TRBJ2-7; CDR3: CASSRTSGGDTYEQYF
V: TRBV27; J: TRBJ2-1; CDR3: CASSGSMGASSYNEQFF
V: TRBV6-5; J: TRBJ2-7; CDR3: CASRCGQTYEQYF
V: TRBV12-3/TRBV12-4; J: TRBJ2-1; CDR3: CASSIPSGTSYNEQFF
V: TRBV20-1; J: TRBJ1-2; CDR3: CSARSSPGGLGYTF
V: TRBV18; J: TRBJ2-6; CDR3: CASSPRTSGANVLTF
V: TRBV5-4; J: TRBJ2-7; CDR3: CASSSLVGAREQYF